The 22 T cell receptor beta chains in this list originate from one sample, sequenced in a study of T-cell reconstitution after alpha-beta-depleted transplantation in children. Researchers prepared the TCRbeta library using unique molecular identifiers, the study reports. Via MiXCR, TCRdb re-called the PCR reads, giving one row per CDR3 protein. The sample carries under 35,000 distinct CDR3 sequences, under 8% recorded once. Sample: PBMCs, mostly from graft donor cells, taken 180 days after TCRalphabeta/CD19-depleted stem cell transplant. The receptors were sampled from a male patient between 10 and 17 years old who had a stem cell transplant for acute myeloid leukemia, so the T cells may come from the graft donor.

The sample holds many counts of this clonotype. The chain uses TRBV6-1 and TRBJ2-5; 8 bases agree with TRBD1. With V trimmed by 3 bases and J by 5 bases, 5 bases remained unmatched. CDR1 is MNHNS, CDR2 SASEGT, per germline. The length of the CDR3 is 14 residues. CDR3 region: CASSDRGQGETQYF. In nucleotides, the CDR3 is TGTGCCAGCAGTGACAGGGGGCAGGGGGAGACCCAGTACTTC.

This clonotype came up many times. V is TRBV7-3 and J is TRBJ1-6, with D unresolved. This CDR3 has 13 residues. V gave up 5 bases and J gave up 9 bases, with 11 bases separating them. Germline V gene sequence: CDR1 SGHTA, CDR2 FQGTGA. The CDR3 region is CASSPWMGSPLHF. In DNA form, the CDR3 reads TGTGCCAGCAGCCCATGGATGGGTTCACCCCTCCACTTT.

This clonotype was observed many times. The V and J genes are TRBV20-1 and TRBJ2-1; D tentatively reads TRBD1 or TRBD2 (6 bases each). The CDR3 totals 13 residues. Between the trimmed V and J ends, which lost 1 base and 7 bases, there was a span of 11 bases. Germline lookup yields CDR1 DFQATT and CDR2 SNEGSKA (reference sequence). The CDR3 nucleotides are TGCAGTGCTAGAGGACTAGGGGGTAATGAGCAGTTCTTC. It encodes CSARGLGGNEQFF.

This clonotype showed up many times. The V gene is TRBV6-5, the J gene TRBJ2-7; 9 bases are shared with TRBD2. The V gene end was trimmed by 6 bases and the J gene end by 2 bases; junction bases not matched to a gene: 8. The CDR3 has 15 amino acids. The germline gives CDR1 MNHEY, CDR2 SVGAGI. CDR3 in amino acids: CASSRTSGSPYEQYF. The CDR3 DNA reads TGTGCCAGCAGCCGCACTAGCGGGTCCCCCTACGAGCAGTACTTC.

This clonotype was counted many times. The V call is TRBV11-2, the J call TRBJ2-3; the D gene is possibly TRBD2 (6 bases). Between the trimmed V and J ends, which lost 5 bases and 2 bases, there was a span of 17 bases. The CDR3 has 16 amino acids. Germline V gene sequence: CDR1 SGHAT, CDR2 FQNNGV. The CDR3 spells CASSPNSGATTDTQYF. The CDR3 region has the DNA TGTGCCAGCAGCCCAAACTCGGGAGCCACCACAGATACGCAGTATTTT. The full variable domain, its missing parts supplied by reference TRBV11-2 and TRBJ2-3, is EAGVAQSPRYKIIEKRQSVAFWCNPISGHATLYWYQQILGQGPKLLIQFQNNGVVDDSQLPKDRFSAERLKGVDSTLKIQPAKLEDSAVYLCASSPNSGATTDTQYFGPGTRLTVL.

This clonotype came up many times. The chain couples TRBV7-2 to TRBJ2-5, with 7 bases matching TRBD2. From germline, CDR1 is SGHTA and CDR2 FQGNSA. V was clipped by 8 bases and J by 4 bases; unmatched bases: 10. The CDR3 consists of 14 residues. The CDR3 DNA reads as TGTGCCAGCTTAGATGGCGGGGGACGAGAGACCCAGTACTTC. Protein product: CASLDGGGRETQYF.

This clonotype was recorded many times. The rearrangement uses TRBV20-1 and TRBJ1-4, with D perhaps TRBD1 (6 bases). Looked up from germline, CDR1 is DFQATT and CDR2 is SNEGSKA (reference sequence). This CDR3 has 14 amino acids. The V end lost 5 bases, the J end lost 4 bases, and 14 bases lay between the germline ends. The CDR3, as DNA: TGCAGTGCTCTAACCTTGGACAGTAATGAAAAACTGTTTTTT. Protein sequence: CSALTLDSNEKLFF.

In this sample, this clonotype turned up many times. The chain links TRBV7-9 to TRBJ1-6; D might be TRBD1 (6 bases). With 5 bases removed from V and 8 bases from J, the gap between germline ends came to 16 bases. The V gene's germline CDR1 is SEHNR and CDR2 FQNEAQ (reference sequence). The CDR3 totals 15 residues. CDR3 sequence reads: CASSQSQGPDSPLHF. The CDR3 bases are TGTGCCAGCAGCCAATCACAGGGCCCGGATTCACCCCTCCACTTT.

This clonotype showed up many times. The chain joins TRBV28 to TRBJ2-4; D unclear. This CDR3 is built from 14 residues. Germline-derived CDR1 and CDR2 are MDHEN and SYDVKM. Trimming pared 2 bases from V and 6 bases from J, leaving 11 bases between. CDR3 in amino acids: CASSLTVLLNIQYF. The CDR3 bases are TGTGCCAGCAGTTTAACGGTACTCCTAAACATTCAGTACTTC.

This clonotype was observed at least ten times. The chain uses TRBV3-2 and TRBJ1-5. TRBV3-2 is classified as a pseudogene. This CDR3 has 14 amino acids. CDR3 amino acids: CASSQEPARQPQHF. CDR3 nucleotide sequence: TGTGCCAGCAGCCAAGAACCGGCTCGTCAGCCCCAGCATTTT.

This clonotype was observed many times. The chain employs TRBV21-1 and TRBJ1-4; the table's D call of TRBD1 was not tested on the DNA. TRBV21-1 is a known pseudogene. This CDR3 spans 20 amino acids. The CDR3 nucleotides are TGTGCCAGCAGCATCAATTTCCGGGACAGCCAAGATGCAACTAATGAAAAACTGTTTTTT. This encodes CASSINFRDSQDATNEKLFF.

This clonotype was found many times. The chain recombines TRBV14 with TRBJ2-6, with D perhaps matching TRBD1 (5 bases). With 2 bases removed from V and 4 bases from J, the gap between germline ends came to 9 bases. CDR3 length equals 15 residues. Germline V lookup: CDR1 SGHDN, CDR2 FVKESK. CDR3 residues: CASSQWGRGANVLTF. The CDR3 region has the DNA TGTGCCAGCAGCCAATGGGGCCGGGGGGCCAACGTCCTGACTTTC. Supplemented by reference TRBV14 and TRBJ2-6, the full variable domain reads EAGVTQFPSHSVIEKGQTVTLRCDPISGHDNLYWYRRVMGKEIKFLLHFVKESKQDESGMPNNRFLAERTGGTYSTLKVQPAELEDSGVYFCASSQWGRGANVLTFGAGSRLTVL.

By proportion, this clonotype is medium-sized. The chain employs TRBV3-1 and TRBJ2-7, with no clear D. There are 12 residues in the CDR3. With 5 bases removed from V and 7 bases from J, the gap between germline ends came to 12 bases. Germline V gene sequence: CDR1 LGHDT, CDR2 YNNKEL (reference sequence). DNA of the CDR3: TGTGCCAGCAGCGACGCAGCGTGGGAGCAGTACTTC. It encodes CASSDAAWEQYF.

This clonotype has a count of ten or more. The chain has TRBV12-3 or TRBV12-4 and TRBJ1-4; tentative D call: TRBD1 (5 bases). The germline V and J ends were trimmed by 8 bases and 0 bases, with 10 bases remaining between them. CDR3 size: 14 residues. The CDR3 DNA reads TGTGCCAGCTCCGGGGACGCAACTAATGAAAAACTGTTTTTT. Translated: CASSGDATNEKLFF.

This clonotype has at least ten counts. The chain couples TRBV10-2 to TRBJ2-7, with D perhaps matching TRBD2 (5 bases). The CDR3 has 15 amino acids. Per the germline V gene, CDR1 is WSHSY and CDR2 is SAAADI. Trimming shortened V by 2 bases and J by 2 bases, and 13 bases separated the two germline ends. The CDR3 protein is CASSEDYGVTYEQYV. The CDR3 DNA reads TGCGCCAGCAGTGAGGATTACGGGGTCACCTACGAGCAGTACGTC.

This clonotype was seen repeatedly, ten times or more. The genes are TRBV29-1 and TRBJ2-1; TRBD2 matches 11 bases. In germline, CDR1 is SQVTM, CDR2 ANQGSEA. V shed 8 bases, J shed 0 bases, and the junction held 6 bases outside the gene matches. This CDR3 is 15 amino acids long. The CDR3 region is CSSEGLAASYNEQFF. The CDR3 DNA sequence: TGCAGCTCAGAGGGACTAGCGGCCTCCTACAATGAGCAGTTCTTC.

This clonotype was picked up many times. DNA for the CDR3: TGTGCCAGCAGTTACTCGTCCGGACTAGCTGCGTACGAGCAGTACTTC. This gives the protein CASSYSSGLAAYEQYF. The rearrangement joins TRBV6-2 or TRBV6-3 to TRBJ2-7, with 8 positions matching TRBD2. V gave up 0 bases and J gave up 4 bases; unmatched junction bases: 8. The CDR3 is 16 residues long. Germline V gives CDR1 MNHEY, CDR2 SVGEGT.

This clonotype was detected many times. The chain recombines TRBV5-1 with TRBJ1-2, with 12 bases aligning to TRBD1. Trimming cost V 4 bases and J 3 bases; bases outside gene matches: 4. The germline V gene has CDR1 SGHRS and CDR2 YFSETQ. The CDR3 contains 15 residues. CDR3 nucleotide sequence: TGCGCCAGCAGCCCCGGGACAGGGGGCGACTATGGCTACACCTTC. It specifies CASSPGTGGDYGYTF.

The table lists this clonotype with many counts. The gene calls are TRBV5-1 and TRBJ2-1, with 9 bases that match TRBD2. The CDR3 contains 15 residues. J was trimmed by 5 bases and V by 4 bases; bases with no gene match: 7. Germline CDR1 and CDR2: SGHRS and YFSETQ. CDR3 loop: CASSQTSGPNNEQFF. In nucleotides, the CDR3 is TGCGCCAGCAGCCAAACTAGCGGGCCCAACAATGAGCAGTTCTTC. The full variable domain, with the rest looked up from reference TRBV5-1 and TRBJ2-1, is KAGVTQTPRYLIKTRGQQVTLSCSPISGHRSVSWYQQTPGQGLQFLFEYFSETQRNKGNFPGRFSGRQFSNSRSEMNVSTLELGDSALYLCASSQTSGPNNEQFFGPGTRLTVL.

This clonotype has ten or more counts. The rearrangement links TRBV11-2 to TRBJ2-1, with D possibly being TRBD2 (6 bases). Trimming removed 1 base from V and 6 bases from J, with 19 bases in between. This CDR3 comprises 17 residues. Germline V gives CDR1 SGHAT, CDR2 FQNNGV. The CDR3, as DNA: TGTGCCAGCAGCTTAGTAAGGGCTAGGCGGGGTAGCAATGAGCAGTTCTTC. Translated: CASSLVRARRGSNEQFF.

This clonotype appeared many times. The V and J genes are TRBV20-1 and TRBJ2-3; maybe TRBD2 (5 bases). V lost 2 bases and J lost 11, with 17 bases in between. This CDR3 has 13 amino acids. Germline CDR1 reads DFQATT; CDR2 reads SNEGSKA (reference sequence). The CDR3 nucleotides are TGCAGTGCTAGACGGACTGTGGATGTGGGGCAGTATTTT. This translates into CSARRTVDVGQYF.

The chain carries TRBV20-1 and TRBJ1-3; D possibly corresponds to TRBD1 (6 bases). This CDR3 contains 14 residues. Germline-derived CDR1 and CDR2 are DFQATT and SNEGSKA (reference sequence). The CDR3: CSWGHAGGGNTIYF. For the CDR3, the DNA is TGCAGCTGGGGACACGCGGGGGGAGGAAACACCATATATTTT.